This T cell receptor (beta chain) was captured in a study of blood T cell repertoires in COVID-19. Study details: Samples representing acute and convalescent COVID-19 were sourced from the United States, Italy and Spain.

In the study's own analysis: Amplifying reference gene primers gave estimates of nucleated cell counts. Method: immunoSEQ multiplex PCR; TCRdb's copy keeps in-frame clones and lacks some. V and J calls and clone size are those listed in that table; D and trimming were worked out from the DNA. The table lists some 190,000 clones, approximately 84% of them singletons. Germline loops: CDR1 DFQATT, CDR2 SNEGSKA (reference sequence). The V gene end was trimmed by 3 bases and the J gene end by 6 bases; junction bases not matched to a gene: 8. CDR3 length equals 14 residues. The chain employs TRBV20-1 and TRBJ2-3; 8 bases agree with TRBD2. The clonotype comes from a woman in her 70s with active or convalescent COVID-19. The sample consisted of peripheral blood. The CDR3 sequence is CSASSSGSFDTQYF. Here the CDR3 DNA reads TGCAGTGCTAGTAGCAGCGGGAGCTTCGATACGCAGTATTTT.